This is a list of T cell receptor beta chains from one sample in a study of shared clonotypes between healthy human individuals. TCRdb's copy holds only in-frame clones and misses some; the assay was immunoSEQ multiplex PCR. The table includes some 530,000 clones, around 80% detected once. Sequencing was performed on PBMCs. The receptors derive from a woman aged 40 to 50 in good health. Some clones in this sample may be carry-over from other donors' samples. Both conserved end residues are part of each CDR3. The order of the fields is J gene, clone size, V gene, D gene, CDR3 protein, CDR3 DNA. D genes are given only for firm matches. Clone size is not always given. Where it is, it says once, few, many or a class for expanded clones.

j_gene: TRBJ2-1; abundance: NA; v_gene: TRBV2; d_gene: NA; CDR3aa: CASRGTVKEQFF; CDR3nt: TGTGCCAGCAGGGGGACTGTAAAAGAGCAGTTCTTC
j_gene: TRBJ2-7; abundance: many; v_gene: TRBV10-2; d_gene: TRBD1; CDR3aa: CASSDSTGSGYEQYF; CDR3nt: TGCGCCAGCAGTGATTCGACAGGGTCTGGCTACGAGCAGTACTTC
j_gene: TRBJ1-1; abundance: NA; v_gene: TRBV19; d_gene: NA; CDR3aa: CASSKGLGGANTEAFF; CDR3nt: TGTGCCAGTAGTAAGGGTCTCGGAGGAGCGAACACTGAAGCTTTCTTT
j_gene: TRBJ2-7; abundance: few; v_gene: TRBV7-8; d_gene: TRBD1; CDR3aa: CASSPGTGRSYEQYF; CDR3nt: TGTGCCAGCAGCCCGGGGACAGGAAGAAGCTACGAGCAGTACTTC
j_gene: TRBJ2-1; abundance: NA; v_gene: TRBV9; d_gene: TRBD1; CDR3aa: CASSPRAGGWYEQFF; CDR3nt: TGTGCCAGCAGCCCCCGGGCAGGGGGATGGTATGAGCAGTTCTTC
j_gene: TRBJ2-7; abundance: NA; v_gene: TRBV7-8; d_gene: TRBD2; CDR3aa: CASSLARTSGVSYEQYF; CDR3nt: TGTGCCAGCAGCTTAGCGAGGACTAGCGGGGTATCCTACGAGCAGTACTTC
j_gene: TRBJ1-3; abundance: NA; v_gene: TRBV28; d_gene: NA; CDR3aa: CASSFGIGNTIYF; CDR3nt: TGTGCCAGCAGTTTCGGGATAGGAAACACCATATATTTT
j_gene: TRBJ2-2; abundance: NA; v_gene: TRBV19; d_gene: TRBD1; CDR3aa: CASNRQGVVYTGELFF; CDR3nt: TGTGCCAGTAATCGACAGGGGGTGGTTTACACCGGGGAGCTGTTTTTT
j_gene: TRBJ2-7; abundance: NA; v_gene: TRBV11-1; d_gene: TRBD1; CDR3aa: CASSFWDRSYEQYF; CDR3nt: TGTGCCAGCAGCTTTTGGGACAGGTCCTACGAGCAGTACTTC
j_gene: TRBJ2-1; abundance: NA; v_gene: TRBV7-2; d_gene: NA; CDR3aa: CASSLTQYNEQFF; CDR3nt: TGTGCCAGCAGCTTAACCCAGTACAATGAGCAGTTCTTC
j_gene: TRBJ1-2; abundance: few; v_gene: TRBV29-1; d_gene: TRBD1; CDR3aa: CSAKTGERPDGYTF; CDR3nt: TGCAGCGCCAAGACAGGGGAACGACCCGATGGCTACACCTTC
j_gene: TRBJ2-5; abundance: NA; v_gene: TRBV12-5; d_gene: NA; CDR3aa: CASGEGVAGRPETQYF; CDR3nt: TGTGCTAGTGGTGAGGGGGTCGCAGGGAGGCCAGAGACCCAGTACTTC
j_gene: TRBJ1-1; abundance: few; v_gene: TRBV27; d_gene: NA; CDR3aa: CASTRLGNTEAFF; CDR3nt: TGTGCCAGCACCCGTTTGGGGAACACTGAAGCTTTCTTT
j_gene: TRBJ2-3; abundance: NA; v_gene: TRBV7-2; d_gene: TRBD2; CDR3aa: CASSSPRGLGADTQYF; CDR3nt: TGTGCCAGCAGCTCACCTCGAGGACTAGGTGCAGATACGCAGTATTTT
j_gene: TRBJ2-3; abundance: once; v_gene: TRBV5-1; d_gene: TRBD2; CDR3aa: CASSFGTAGATDTQYF; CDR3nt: TGCGCCAGCAGCTTCGGTACAGCGGGAGCCACAGATACGCAGTATTTT
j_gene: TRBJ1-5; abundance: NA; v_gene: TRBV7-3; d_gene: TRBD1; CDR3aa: CASSKDRAQPQHF; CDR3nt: TGTGCCAGCAGCAAGGACAGGGCCCAGCCCCAGCATTTT
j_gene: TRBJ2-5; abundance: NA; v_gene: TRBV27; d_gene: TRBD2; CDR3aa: CASSGTFSGMGETQYF; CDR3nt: TGTGCCAGCAGTGGAACCTTTAGCGGGATGGGGGAGACCCAGTACTTC
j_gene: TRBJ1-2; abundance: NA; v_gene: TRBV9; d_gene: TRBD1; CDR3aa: CASSPIQGDNYGYTF; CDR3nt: TGTGCCAGCAGCCCGATACAGGGGGACAACTATGGCTACACCTTC
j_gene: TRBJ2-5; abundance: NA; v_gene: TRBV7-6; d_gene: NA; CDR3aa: CASSFAQETQYF; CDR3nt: TGTGCCAGCAGCTTTGCTCAAGAGACCCAGTACTTC
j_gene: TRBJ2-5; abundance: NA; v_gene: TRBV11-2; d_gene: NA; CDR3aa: CASSPSRETQYF; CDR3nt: TGTGCCAGCAGCCCGTCTAGGGAGACCCAGTACTTC
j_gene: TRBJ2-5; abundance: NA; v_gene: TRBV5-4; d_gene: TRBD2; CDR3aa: CASSPKLAAETQYF; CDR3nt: TGTGCCAGCAGCCCCAAACTAGCGGCCGAGACCCAGTACTTC
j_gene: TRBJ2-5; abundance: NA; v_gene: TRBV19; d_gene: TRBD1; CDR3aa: CASSSTGTGGGWETQYF; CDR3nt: TGTGCCAGTAGCTCTACCGGGACAGGGGGGGGTTGGGAGACCCAGTACTTC
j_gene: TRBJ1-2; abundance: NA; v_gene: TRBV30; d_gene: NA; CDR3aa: CAWAPGGSGYTF; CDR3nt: TGTGCCTGGGCCCCGGGAGGGAGTGGCTACACCTTC
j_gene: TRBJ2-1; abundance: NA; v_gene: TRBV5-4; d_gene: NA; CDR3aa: CASSDTPYNEQFF; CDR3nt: TGTGCCAGCAGCGACACGCCCTACAATGAGCAGTTCTTC
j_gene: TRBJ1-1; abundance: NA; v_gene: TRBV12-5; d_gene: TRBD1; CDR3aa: CASTPGTGGTEAFF; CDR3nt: TGTGCTAGCACTCCCGGGACAGGAGGGACTGAAGCTTTCTTT